The next 18 T cell receptor beta chains were all read from a single sample in a study of blood T cell repertoires in COVID-19. Data came from immunoSEQ multiplex PCR; TCRdb stores just in-frame clones and leaves some out. In the table there are roughly 250,000 clones, 80% to 95% of which are singletons. The sequenced material came from PBMCs or T cells enriched from blood (not recorded which). All receptors come from a woman between 18 and 29 years old who had recovered from COVID-19.

This clone was seen a single time. The chain carries TRBV6-5 and TRBJ2-7; no definite D call. The CDR3 totals 15 residues. V was shortened by 0 bases and J by 0 bases, with 9 bases between the two germline ends. Germline CDR1 MNHEY, CDR2 SVGAGI. The CDR3: CASSYSIPGSYEQYF. The CDR3, as DNA: TGTGCCAGCAGTTACTCGATTCCAGGCTCCTACGAGCAGTACTTC.

V and J are TRBV28 and TRBJ1-1, with D perhaps TRBD1 (5 bases). The V gene's germline CDR1 is MDHEN and CDR2 SYDVKM. V dropped 7 bases and J dropped 9 bases, with 21 bases sitting between them. CDR3 length equals 14 residues. CDR3 in DNA: TGTGCCAGCACCGAATGGGGCCCCCCAGCCCAAGCTTTCTTT. Translation: CASTEWGPPAQAFF.

Comment on this clone: Other DNA sequences of this sample code for an identical CDR3. The gene calls are TRBV18 and TRBJ2-7; the match to TRBD2 covers 7 bases. The CDR3 covers 14 residues. Unmatched junction bases numbered 4, after V lost 3 bases and J lost 2 bases. Germline CDR1 is KGHSH and CDR2 is LQKENI. Written as DNA, the CDR3 is TGTGCCAGCTCACCTCCTAGCGGAACCTACGAGCAGTACTTC. This codes for CASSPPSGTYEQYF.

The chain is built from TRBV27 and TRBJ2-1, with 10 bases lining up with TRBD2. This CDR3 contains 15 residues. The J segment lost 5 bases and the V segment lost 5 bases, leaving 6 bases of the junction unmatched. Germline CDR1 and CDR2: MNHEY and SMNVEV (reference sequence). CDR3 nucleotide sequence: TGTGCCAGCAGTCCGCGGACTAGCGGCAACAATGAGCAGTTCTTC. Its protein product is CASSPRTSGNNEQFF.

V usage is TRBV5-1 and J usage is TRBJ1-3; 9 nucleotides align to TRBD1. Germline lookup yields CDR1 SGHRS and CDR2 YFSETQ. Trimming removed 3 bases from V and 4 bases from J; junction bases left unmatched: 5. This CDR3 is built from 15 residues. CDR3 region: CASSSGTGLGNTIYF. Here the CDR3 DNA reads TGCGCCAGCAGCTCCGGGACAGGGTTAGGAAACACCATATATTTT. Complete variable domain (other parts from reference TRBV5-1 and TRBJ1-3): KAGVTQTPRYLIKTRGQQVTLSCSPISGHRSVSWYQQTPGQGLQFLFEYFSETQRNKGNFPGRFSGRQFSNSRSEMNVSTLELGDSALYLCASSSGTGLGNTIYFGEGSWLTVV.

This rearrangement joins TRBV6-2 or TRBV6-3 to TRBJ2-7; 11 bases match TRBD1. In germline, CDR1 is MNHEY, CDR2 SVGEGT. Germline trimming cut 4 bases from V and 5 bases from J; bases unmatched to any gene: 7. CDR3 length: 15 residues. The CDR3 sequence: CASSSGQGESHEQYF. DNA of the CDR3: TGTGCCAGCAGTTCGGGACAGGGGGAATCCCACGAGCAGTACTTC.

The CDR3 DNA reads as TGCAGCGTTGAATTTGAGGGTCCCAACTATGGCTACACCTTC. Protein sequence: CSVEFEGPNYGYTF. The chain links TRBV29-1 to TRBJ1-2; D remains ambiguous. Germline V lookup: CDR1 SQVTM, CDR2 ANQGSEA. This CDR3 is built from 14 residues. The ends were cut back, 2 bases at V and 2 bases at J, with 12 bases in the middle.

The rearrangement uses TRBV12-3 or TRBV12-4 and TRBJ1-5, with unresolved D. The CDR3 covers 13 residues. With 9 bases removed from V and 4 bases from J, the gap between germline ends came to 13 bases. Written as DNA, the CDR3 is TGTGCCAGTTGGGATTCGGGAAATCAGCCCCAGCATTTT. Translated: CASWDSGNQPQHF.

In its sample, this clone was seen once. This sequence joins TRBV19 and TRBJ2-6; 7 positions match TRBD2. Germline V CDR1 and CDR2: LNHDA, SQIVND (reference sequence). The V gene end was trimmed by 6 bases and the J gene end by 1 base; junction bases not matched to a gene: 12. The CDR3 has 18 amino acids. CDR3 bases: TGTGCCAGTAGCCTCAGTCGGGGAGGGCCTTCTGGGGCCAACGTCCTGACTTTC. Encoded protein: CASSLSRGGPSGANVLTF.

The V call is TRBV18, the J call TRBJ1-1; TRBD1 might be the D (6 bases). Trimming pared 1 base from V and 6 bases from J, leaving 9 bases between. Germline V gene sequence: CDR1 KGHSH, CDR2 LQKENI. The CDR3 totals 13 residues. The CDR3 is CASSPRGGPEAFF. CDR3 nucleotide sequence: TGTGCCAGCTCACCACGGGGGGGCCCTGAAGCTTTCTTT.

The V call is TRBV6-5, the J call TRBJ1-2; a weak D match, TRBD1 (6 bases). The ends were cut back, 5 bases at V and 0 bases at J, with 13 bases in the middle. This CDR3 has 15 amino acids. The germline CDR1 and CDR2 sequences are MNHEY and SVGAGI. The CDR3, as DNA: TGTGCCAGCAGTCGCCACAGGGAGTCTAACTATGGCTACACCTTC. Residues: CASSRHRESNYGYTF.

The chain couples TRBV5-1 to TRBJ2-7, with D tentatively TRBD2 (5 bases). Germline-derived CDR1 and CDR2 are SGHRS and YFSETQ. The CDR3 contains 14 residues. V was shortened by 4 bases and J by 0 bases, with 11 bases between the two germline ends. The CDR3 DNA follows: TGCGCCAGCAGCCCGGGGTCCAGCTCCTACGAGCAGTACTTC. Translating it yields CASSPGSSSYEQYF. The whole variable domain, filled in from reference TRBV5-1 and TRBJ2-7, reads KAGVTQTPRYLIKTRGQQVTLSCSPISGHRSVSWYQQTPGQGLQFLFEYFSETQRNKGNFPGRFSGRQFSNSRSEMNVSTLELGDSALYLCASSPGSSSYEQYFGPGTRLTVT.

The chain combines TRBV5-1 with TRBJ1-5; 7 bases are a match to TRBD1. V lost 2 bases and J lost 9; bases outside the gene matches: 5. Germline V lookup: CDR1 SGHRS, CDR2 YFSETQ. The CDR3 length is 13 residues. CDR3 region: CASSLRGLGPQHF. DNA for the CDR3: TGCGCCAGCAGCTTAAGGGGGCTGGGGCCCCAGCATTTT.

This chain joins TRBV28 and TRBJ1-2, with D possibly being TRBD1 (5 bases). CDR1 is MDHEN and CDR2 is SYDVKM in the germline V gene. The CDR3 covers 13 residues. Deletions cut 5 bases from V and 6 bases from J, with 13 bases between. In DNA, the CDR3 is TGTGCCAGCAGTGCCGTAGACAGTGATGGCTACACCTTC. Amino acids: CASSAVDSDGYTF.

V and J are TRBV6-6 and TRBJ2-1; D is undetermined. CDR1 is MNHNY and CDR2 is SVGAGI in the germline V gene (reference sequence). V gave up 0 bases and J gave up 7 bases, with 7 bases separating them. This CDR3 has 13 residues. The CDR3 sequence is CASSYSFGNEQFF. CDR3 bases: TGTGCCAGCAGTTACTCGTTCGGGAATGAGCAGTTCTTC.

This chain joins TRBV7-3 and TRBJ2-2; D gene uncertain. This CDR3 has 13 residues. Germline V CDR1 and CDR2: SGHTA, FQGTGA. The ends were cut back, 5 bases at V and 6 bases at J, with 10 bases in the middle. The CDR3 here is CASSPTQSGELFF. The CDR3 coding sequence is TGTGCCAGCAGCCCAACCCAGTCCGGGGAGCTGTTTTTT.

The gene calls are TRBV6-2 or TRBV6-3 and TRBJ2-7; 9 bases line up with TRBD1. The CDR3 is 19 amino acids. Germline V gene lookup returns CDR1 MNHEY and CDR2 SVGEGT. V shed 0 bases, J shed 2 bases, and the junction held 14 bases outside the gene matches. Here the CDR3 DNA reads TGTGCCAGCAGTTACTCGAGAGGTCGAGGGACAGGGACACCCTACGAGCAGTACTTC. Residues: CASSYSRGRGTGTPYEQYF.

The genes are TRBV2 and TRBJ2-2, with 7 nucleotides matching TRBD1. The length of the CDR3 is 13 residues. Germline trimming cut 5 bases from V and 4 bases from J; bases unmatched to any gene: 1. Per the germline V gene, CDR1 is SNHLY and CDR2 is FYNNEI. CDR3 region: CASSTGVTGELFF. The CDR3, as DNA: TGTGCCAGCAGTACAGGGGTCACCGGGGAGCTGTTTTTT.